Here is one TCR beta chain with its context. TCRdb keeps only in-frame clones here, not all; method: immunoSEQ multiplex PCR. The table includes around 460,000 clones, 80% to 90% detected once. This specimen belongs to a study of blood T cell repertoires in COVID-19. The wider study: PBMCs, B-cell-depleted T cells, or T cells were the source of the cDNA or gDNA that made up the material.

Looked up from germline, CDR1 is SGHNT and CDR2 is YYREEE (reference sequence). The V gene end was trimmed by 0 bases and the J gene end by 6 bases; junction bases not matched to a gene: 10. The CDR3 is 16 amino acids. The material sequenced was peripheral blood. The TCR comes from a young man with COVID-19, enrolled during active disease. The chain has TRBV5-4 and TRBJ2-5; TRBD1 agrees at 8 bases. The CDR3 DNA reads TGTGCCAGCAGCTTGGAGGGGACAGGAGGATTGAAGACCCAGTACTTC. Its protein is CASSLEGTGGLKTQYF.